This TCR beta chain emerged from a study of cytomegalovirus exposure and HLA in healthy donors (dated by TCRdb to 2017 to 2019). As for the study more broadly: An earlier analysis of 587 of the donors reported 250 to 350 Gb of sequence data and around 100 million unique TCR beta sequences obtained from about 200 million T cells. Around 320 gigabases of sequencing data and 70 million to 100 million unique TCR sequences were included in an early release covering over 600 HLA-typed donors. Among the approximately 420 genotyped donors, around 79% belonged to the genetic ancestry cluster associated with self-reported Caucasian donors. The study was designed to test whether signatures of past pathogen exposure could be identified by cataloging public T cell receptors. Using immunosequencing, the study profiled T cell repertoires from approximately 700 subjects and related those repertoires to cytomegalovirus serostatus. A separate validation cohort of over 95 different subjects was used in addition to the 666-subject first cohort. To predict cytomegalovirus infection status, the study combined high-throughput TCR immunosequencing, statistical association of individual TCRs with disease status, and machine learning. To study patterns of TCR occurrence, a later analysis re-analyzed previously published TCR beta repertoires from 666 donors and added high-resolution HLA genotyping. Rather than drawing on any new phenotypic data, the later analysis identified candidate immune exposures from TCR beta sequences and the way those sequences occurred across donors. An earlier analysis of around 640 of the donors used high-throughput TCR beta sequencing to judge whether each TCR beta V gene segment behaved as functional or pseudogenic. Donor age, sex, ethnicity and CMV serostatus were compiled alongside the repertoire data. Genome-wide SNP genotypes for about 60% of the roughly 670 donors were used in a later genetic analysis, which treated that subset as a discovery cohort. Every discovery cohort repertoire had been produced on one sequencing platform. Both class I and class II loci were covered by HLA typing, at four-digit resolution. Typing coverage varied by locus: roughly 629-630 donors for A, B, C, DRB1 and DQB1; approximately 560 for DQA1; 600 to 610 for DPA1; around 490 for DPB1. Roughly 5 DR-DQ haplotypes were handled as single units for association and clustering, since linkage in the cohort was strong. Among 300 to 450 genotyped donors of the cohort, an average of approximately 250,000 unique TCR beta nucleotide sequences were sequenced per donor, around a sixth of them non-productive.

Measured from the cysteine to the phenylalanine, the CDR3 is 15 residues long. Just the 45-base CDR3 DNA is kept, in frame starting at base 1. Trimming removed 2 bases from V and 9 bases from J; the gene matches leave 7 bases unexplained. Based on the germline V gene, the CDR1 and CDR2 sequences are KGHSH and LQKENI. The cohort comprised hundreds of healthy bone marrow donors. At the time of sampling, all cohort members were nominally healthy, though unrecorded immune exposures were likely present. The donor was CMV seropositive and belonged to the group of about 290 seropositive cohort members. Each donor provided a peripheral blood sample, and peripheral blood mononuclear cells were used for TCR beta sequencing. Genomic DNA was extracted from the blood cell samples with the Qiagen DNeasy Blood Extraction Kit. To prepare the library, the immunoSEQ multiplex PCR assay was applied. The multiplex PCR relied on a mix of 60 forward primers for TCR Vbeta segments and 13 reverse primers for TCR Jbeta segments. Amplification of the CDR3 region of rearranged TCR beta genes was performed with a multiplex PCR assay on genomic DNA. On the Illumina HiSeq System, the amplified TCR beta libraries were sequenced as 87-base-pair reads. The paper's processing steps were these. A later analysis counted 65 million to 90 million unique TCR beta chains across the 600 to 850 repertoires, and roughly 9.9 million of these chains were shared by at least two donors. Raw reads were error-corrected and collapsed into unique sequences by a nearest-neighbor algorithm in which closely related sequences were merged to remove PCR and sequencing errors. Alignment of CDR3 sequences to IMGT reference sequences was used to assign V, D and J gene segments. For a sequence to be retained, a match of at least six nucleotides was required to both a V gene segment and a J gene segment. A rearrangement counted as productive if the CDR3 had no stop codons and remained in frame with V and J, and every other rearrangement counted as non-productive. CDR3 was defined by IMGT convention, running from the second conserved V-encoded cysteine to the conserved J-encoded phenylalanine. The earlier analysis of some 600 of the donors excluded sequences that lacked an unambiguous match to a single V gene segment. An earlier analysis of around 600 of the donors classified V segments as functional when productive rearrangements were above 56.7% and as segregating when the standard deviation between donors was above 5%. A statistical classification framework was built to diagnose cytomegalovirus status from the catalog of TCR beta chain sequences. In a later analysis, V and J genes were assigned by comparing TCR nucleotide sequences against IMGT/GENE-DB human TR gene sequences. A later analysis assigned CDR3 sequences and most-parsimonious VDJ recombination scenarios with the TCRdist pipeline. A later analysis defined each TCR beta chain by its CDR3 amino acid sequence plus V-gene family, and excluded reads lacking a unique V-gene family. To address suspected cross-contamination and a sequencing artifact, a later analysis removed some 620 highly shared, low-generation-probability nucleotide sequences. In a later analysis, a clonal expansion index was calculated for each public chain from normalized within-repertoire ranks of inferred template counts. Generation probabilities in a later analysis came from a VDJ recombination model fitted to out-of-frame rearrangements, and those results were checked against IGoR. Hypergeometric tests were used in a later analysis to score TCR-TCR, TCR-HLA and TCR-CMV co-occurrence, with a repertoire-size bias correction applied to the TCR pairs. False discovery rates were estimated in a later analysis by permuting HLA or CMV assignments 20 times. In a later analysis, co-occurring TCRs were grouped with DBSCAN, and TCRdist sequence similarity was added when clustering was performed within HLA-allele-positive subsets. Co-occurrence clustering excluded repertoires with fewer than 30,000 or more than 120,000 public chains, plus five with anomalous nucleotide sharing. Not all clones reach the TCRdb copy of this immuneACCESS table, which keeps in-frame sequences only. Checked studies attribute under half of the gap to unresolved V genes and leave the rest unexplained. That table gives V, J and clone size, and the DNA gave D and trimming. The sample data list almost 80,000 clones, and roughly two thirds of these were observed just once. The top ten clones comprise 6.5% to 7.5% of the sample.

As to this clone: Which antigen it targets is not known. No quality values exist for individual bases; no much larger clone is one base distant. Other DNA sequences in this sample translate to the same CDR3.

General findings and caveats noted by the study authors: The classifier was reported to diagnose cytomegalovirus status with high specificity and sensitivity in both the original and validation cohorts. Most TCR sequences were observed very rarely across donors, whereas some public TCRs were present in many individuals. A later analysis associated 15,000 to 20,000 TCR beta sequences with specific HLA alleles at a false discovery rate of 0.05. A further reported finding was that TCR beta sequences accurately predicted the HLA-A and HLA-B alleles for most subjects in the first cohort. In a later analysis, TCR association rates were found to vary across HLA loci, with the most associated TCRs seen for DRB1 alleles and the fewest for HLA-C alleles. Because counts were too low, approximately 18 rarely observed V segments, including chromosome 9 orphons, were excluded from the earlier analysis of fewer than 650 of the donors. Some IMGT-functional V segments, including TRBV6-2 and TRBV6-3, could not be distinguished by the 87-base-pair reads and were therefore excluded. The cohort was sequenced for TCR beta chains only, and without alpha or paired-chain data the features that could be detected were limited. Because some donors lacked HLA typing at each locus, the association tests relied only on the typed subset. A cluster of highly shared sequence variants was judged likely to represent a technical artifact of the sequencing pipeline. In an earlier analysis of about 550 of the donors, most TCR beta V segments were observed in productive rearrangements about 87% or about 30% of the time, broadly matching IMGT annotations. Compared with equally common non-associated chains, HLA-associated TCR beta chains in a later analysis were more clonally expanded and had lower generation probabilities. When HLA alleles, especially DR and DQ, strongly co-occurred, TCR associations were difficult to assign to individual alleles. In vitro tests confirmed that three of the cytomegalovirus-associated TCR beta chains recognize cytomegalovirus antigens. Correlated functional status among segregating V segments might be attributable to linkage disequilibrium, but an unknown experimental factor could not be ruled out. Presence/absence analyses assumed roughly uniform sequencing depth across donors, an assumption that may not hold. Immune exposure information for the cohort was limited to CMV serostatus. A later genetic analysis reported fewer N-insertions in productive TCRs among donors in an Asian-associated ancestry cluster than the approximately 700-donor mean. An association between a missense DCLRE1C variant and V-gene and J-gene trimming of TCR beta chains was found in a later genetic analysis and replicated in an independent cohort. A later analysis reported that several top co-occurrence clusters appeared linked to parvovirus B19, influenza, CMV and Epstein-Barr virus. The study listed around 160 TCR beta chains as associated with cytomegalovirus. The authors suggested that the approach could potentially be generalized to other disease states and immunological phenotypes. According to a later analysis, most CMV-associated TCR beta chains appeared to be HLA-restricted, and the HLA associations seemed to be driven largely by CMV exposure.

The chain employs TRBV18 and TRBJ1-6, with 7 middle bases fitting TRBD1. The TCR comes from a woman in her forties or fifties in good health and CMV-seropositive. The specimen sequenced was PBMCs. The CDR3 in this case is CASSPDRDVGSPLHF. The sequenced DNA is TGTGCCAGCTCACCAGACAGGGACGTTGGTTCACCCCTCCACTTT.